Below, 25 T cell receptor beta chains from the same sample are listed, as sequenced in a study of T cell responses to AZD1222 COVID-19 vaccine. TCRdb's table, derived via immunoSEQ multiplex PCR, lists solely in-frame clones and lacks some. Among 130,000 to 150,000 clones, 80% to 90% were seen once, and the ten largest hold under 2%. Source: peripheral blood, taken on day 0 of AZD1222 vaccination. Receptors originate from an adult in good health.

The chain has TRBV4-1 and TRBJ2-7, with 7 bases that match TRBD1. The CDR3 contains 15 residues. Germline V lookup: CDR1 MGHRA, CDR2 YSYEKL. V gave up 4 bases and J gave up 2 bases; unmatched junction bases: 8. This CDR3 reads CASSLGPTGTYEQYF. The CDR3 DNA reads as TGCGCCAGCAGCCTTGGTCCGACAGGGACCTACGAGCAGTACTTC.

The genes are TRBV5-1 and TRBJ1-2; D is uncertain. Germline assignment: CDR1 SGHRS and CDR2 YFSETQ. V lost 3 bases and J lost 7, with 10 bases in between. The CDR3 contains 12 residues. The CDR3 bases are TGCGCCAGCAGCTCAGGCCTCGTTGGCTACACCTTC. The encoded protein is CASSSGLVGYTF. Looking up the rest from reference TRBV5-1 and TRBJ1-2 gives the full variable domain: KAGVTQTPRYLIKTRGQQVTLSCSPISGHRSVSWYQQTPGQGLQFLFEYFSETQRNKGNFPGRFSGRQFSNSRSEMNVSTLELGDSALYLCASSSGLVGYTFGSGTRLTVV.

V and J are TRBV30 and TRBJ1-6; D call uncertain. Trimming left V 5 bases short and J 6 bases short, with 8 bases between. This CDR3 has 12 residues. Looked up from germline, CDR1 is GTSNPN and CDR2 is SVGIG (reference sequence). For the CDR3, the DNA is TGTGCCTGGGGGCCGTTTAATTCACCCCTCCACTTT. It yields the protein CAWGPFNSPLHF. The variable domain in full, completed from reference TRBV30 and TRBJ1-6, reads SQTIHQWPATLVQPVGSPLSLECTVEGTSNPNLYWYRQAAGRGLQLLFYSVGIGQISSEVPQNLSASRPQDRQFILSSKKLLLSDSGFYLCAWGPFNSPLHFGNGTRLTVT.

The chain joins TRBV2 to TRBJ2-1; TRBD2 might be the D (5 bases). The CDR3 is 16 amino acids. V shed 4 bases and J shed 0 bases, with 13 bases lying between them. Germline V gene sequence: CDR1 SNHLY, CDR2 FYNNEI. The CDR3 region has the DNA TGTGCCAGCAGTGGGACGAGCGGCAGCTCCTACAATGAGCAGTTCTTC. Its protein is CASSGTSGSSYNEQFF.

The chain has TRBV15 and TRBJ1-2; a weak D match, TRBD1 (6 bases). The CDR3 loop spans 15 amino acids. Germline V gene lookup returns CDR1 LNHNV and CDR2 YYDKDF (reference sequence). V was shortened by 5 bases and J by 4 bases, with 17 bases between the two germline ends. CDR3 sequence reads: CATSGTYRASYGYTF. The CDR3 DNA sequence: TGTGCCACCAGCGGAACATACAGGGCAAGCTATGGCTACACCTTC.

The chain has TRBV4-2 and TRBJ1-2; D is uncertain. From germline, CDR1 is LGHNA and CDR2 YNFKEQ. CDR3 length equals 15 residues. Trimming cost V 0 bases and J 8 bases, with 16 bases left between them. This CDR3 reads CASSQETGLARGYTF. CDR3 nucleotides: TGTGCCAGCAGCCAAGAAACCGGGTTGGCTAGGGGCTACACCTTC.

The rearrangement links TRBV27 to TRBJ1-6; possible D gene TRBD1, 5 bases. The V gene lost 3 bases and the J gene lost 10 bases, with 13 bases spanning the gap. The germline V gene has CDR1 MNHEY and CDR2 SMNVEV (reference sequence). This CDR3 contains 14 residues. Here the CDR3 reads CASSFKGVGSPLHF. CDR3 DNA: TGTGCCAGCAGTTTCAAAGGGGTCGGATCACCCCTCCACTTT.

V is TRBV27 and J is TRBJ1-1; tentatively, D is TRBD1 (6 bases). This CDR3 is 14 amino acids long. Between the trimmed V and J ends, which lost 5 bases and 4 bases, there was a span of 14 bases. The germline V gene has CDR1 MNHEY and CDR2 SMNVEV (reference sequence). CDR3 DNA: TGTGCCAGCAGTGACCTGGGGGGCTCCACTGAAGCTTTCTTT. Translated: CASSDLGGSTEAFF.

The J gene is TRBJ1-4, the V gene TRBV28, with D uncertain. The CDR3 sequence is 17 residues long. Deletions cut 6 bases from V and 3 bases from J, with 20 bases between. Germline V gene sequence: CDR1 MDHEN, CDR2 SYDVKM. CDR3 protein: CASSLLIRGEANEKLFF. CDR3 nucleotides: TGTGCCAGCAGCCTCTTGATCCGGGGAGAGGCTAATGAAAAACTGTTTTTT.

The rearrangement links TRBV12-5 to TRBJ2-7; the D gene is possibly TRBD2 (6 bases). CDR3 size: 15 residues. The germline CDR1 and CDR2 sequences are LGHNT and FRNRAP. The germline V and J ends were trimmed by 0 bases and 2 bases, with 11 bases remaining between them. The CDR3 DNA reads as TGTGCTAGTGGTTTGGTACGGAGGGGAGCCTACGAGCAGTACTTC. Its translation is CASGLVRRGAYEQYF.

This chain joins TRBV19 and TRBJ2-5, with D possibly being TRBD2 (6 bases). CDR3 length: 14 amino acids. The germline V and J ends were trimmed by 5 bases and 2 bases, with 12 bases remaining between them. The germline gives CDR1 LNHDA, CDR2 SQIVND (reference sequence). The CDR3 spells CASSAPGTQETQYF. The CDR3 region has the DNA TGTGCCAGTAGTGCCCCAGGGACTCAAGAGACCCAGTACTTC.

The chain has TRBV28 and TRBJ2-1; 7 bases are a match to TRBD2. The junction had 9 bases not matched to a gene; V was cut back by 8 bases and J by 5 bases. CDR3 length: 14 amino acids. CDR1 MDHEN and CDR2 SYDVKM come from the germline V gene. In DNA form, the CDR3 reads TGTGCCAGCGAAGGGAGGGCGGGCCACAATGAGCAGTTCTTC. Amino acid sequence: CASEGRAGHNEQFF. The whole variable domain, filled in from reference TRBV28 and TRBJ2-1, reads DVKVTQSSRYLVKRTGEKVFLECVQDMDHENMFWYRQDPGLGLRLIYFSYDVKMKEKGDIPEGYSVSREKKERFSLILESASTNQTSMYLCASEGRAGHNEQFFGPGTRLTVL.

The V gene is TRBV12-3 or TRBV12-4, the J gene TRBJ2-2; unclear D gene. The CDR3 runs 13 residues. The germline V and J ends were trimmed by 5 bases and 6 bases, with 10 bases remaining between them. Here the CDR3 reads CASSPNRAGELFF. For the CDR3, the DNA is TGTGCCAGCAGTCCGAATAGGGCCGGGGAGCTGTTTTTT.

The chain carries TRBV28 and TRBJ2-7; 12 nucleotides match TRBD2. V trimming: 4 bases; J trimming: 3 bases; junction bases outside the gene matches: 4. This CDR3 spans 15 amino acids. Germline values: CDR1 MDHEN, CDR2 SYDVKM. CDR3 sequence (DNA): TGTGCCAGCAGTTCCTGGACTAGCGGGAACTACGAGCAGTACTTC. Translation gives CASSSWTSGNYEQYF.

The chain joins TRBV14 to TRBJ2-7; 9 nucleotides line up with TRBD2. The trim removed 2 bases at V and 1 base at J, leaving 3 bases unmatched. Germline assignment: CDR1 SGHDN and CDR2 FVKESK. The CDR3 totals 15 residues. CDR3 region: CASSQLAGVSYEQYF. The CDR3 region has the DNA TGTGCCAGCAGCCAATTAGCGGGAGTATCCTACGAGCAGTACTTC. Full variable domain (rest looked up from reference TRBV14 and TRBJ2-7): EAGVTQFPSHSVIEKGQTVTLRCDPISGHDNLYWYRRVMGKEIKFLLHFVKESKQDESGMPNNRFLAERTGGTYSTLKVQPAELEDSGVYFCASSQLAGVSYEQYFGPGTRLTVT.

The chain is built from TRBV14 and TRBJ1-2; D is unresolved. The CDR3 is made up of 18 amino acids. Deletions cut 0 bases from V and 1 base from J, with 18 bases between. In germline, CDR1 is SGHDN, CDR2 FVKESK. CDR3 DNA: TGTGCCAGCAGCCAAGATGAACACCTTCCCCATCATAACTATGGCTACACCTTC. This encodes CASSQDEHLPHHNYGYTF.

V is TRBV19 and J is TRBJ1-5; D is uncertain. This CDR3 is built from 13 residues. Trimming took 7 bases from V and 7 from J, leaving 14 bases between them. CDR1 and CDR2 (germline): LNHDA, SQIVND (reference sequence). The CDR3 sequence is CASNGREGQPQHF. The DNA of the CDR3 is TGTGCCAGTAACGGCAGAGAAGGACAGCCCCAGCATTTT.

Here the CDR3 reads CAWSGGDQPQHF. Here the CDR3 DNA reads TGTGCCTGGAGTGGCGGGGATCAGCCCCAGCATTTT. The gene calls are TRBV30 and TRBJ1-5, with unresolved D. Trimming took off 1 base at V and 5 bases at J, with 6 bases between the two ends. The germline V gene encodes CDR1 GTSNPN and CDR2 SVGIG (reference sequence). The CDR3 totals 12 residues.

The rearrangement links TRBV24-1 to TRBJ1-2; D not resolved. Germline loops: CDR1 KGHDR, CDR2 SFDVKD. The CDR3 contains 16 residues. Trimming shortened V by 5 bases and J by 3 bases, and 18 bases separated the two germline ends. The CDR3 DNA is TGTGCCACCAGTGGAATGATACTTCCAGGACACTATGGCTACACCTTC. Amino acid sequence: CATSGMILPGHYGYTF.

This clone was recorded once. In DNA, the CDR3 is TGCGCCAGCAGCTTCGGACTAGCGGGGGAAGAGACCCAGTACTTC. Protein sequence: CASSFGLAGEETQYF. The chain joins TRBV5-1 to TRBJ2-5, with 13 bases that match TRBD2. Germline V CDR1 and CDR2: SGHRS, YFSETQ. The CDR3 covers 15 residues. V shed 2 bases and J 3 bases; nucleotides not matched to a gene: 1.

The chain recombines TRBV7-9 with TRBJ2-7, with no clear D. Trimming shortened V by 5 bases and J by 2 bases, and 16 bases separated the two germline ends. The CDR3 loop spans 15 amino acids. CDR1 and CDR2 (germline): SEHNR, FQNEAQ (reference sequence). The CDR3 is CASSLGADFTYEQYF. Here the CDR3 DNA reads TGTGCCAGCAGCCTCGGAGCAGACTTTACCTACGAGCAGTACTTC.

CDR3 bases: TGTGCCAGCAGCTTTCGACAGTCTGTTCGCTATAATTCACCCCTCCACTTT. Translating it yields CASSFRQSVRYNSPLHF. The chain couples TRBV7-7 to TRBJ1-6; maybe TRBD1 (5 bases). The CDR3 totals 17 residues. Germline V gives CDR1 SSHAT, CDR2 FNYEAQ (reference sequence). V was cut by 3 bases and J by 3 bases, with 15 bases left in between. The variable domain in full, completed from reference TRBV7-7 and TRBJ1-6, reads GAGVSQSPRYKVTKRGQDVTLRCDPISSHATLYWYQQALGQGPEFLTYFNYEAQPDKSGLPSDRFSAERPEGSISTLTIQRTEQRDSAMYRCASSFRQSVRYNSPLHFGNGTRLTVT.

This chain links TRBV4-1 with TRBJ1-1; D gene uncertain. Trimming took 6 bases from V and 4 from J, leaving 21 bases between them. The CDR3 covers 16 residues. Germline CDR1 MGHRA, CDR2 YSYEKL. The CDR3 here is CASRLGIWDRVTEAFF. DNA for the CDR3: TGCGCCAGCAGATTGGGTATCTGGGATAGGGTCACTGAAGCTTTCTTT.

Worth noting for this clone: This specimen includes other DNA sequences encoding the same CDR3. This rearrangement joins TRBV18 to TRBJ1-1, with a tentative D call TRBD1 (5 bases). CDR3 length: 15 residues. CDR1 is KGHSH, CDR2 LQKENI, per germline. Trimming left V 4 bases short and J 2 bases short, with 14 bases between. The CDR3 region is CASSLGQGGNTEAFF. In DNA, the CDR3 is TGTGCCAGCTCACTTGGCCAGGGCGGAAACACTGAAGCTTTCTTT.

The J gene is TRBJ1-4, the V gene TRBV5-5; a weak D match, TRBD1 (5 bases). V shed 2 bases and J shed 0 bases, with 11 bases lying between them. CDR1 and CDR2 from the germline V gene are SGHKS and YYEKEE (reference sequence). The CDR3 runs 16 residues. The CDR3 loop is CASSFSRAATNEKLFF. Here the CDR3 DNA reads TGTGCCAGCAGCTTCTCCAGGGCAGCAACTAATGAAAAACTGTTTTTT.